Sequencing of this TCR beta chain was carried out in a study of blood T cell repertoires in COVID-19. Study information: Sites in the United States, Italy and Spain provided acute and convalescent COVID-19 samples. The cDNA or gDNA used as material had been derived from T cells, B-cell-depleted T cells, or PBMCs.

This clone has a single count. Original processing methods: It was from reference gene primer amplification that nucleated cell counts were estimated. Profiled with immunoSEQ multiplex PCR; TCRdb holds only in-frame clones, not every one. That table furnishes V, J and clone size, whereas the DNA furnished D and trimming. This table has tens of thousands of clones, roughly nine tenths appearing once. The sample taken for sequencing was peripheral blood. The receptor's source is a woman between 65 and 79 years old with active COVID-19.

The CDR3 protein is CASSEVFPGAWSEKLFF. The CDR3 bases are TGTGCCAGCAGTGAAGTTTTCCCAGGGGCGTGGAGTGAAAAACTGTTTTTT. The rearrangement links TRBV2 to TRBJ1-4, with D possibly being TRBD1 (6 bases). The V gene lost 1 base and the J gene lost 7 bases, with 19 bases spanning the gap. Germline CDR1 SNHLY, CDR2 FYNNEI. There are 17 residues in the CDR3.